The 16 T cell receptor beta chains below all came from one sample that was sequenced in a study of PD-L1 blockade in urothelial cancer. The repertoire was sequenced with immunoSEQ multiplex PCR; TCRdb's copy has only in-frame clones and lacks some. The data contain approximately 52,000 clones, around 77% of them singletons. The source was PBMCs, collected around atezolizumab (anti-PD-L1) treatment. The receptors stem from a man between 70 and 80 years old with urothelial cancer.

This chain joins TRBV18 and TRBJ2-5, with D hard to call. CDR1 and CDR2 from the germline V gene are KGHSH and LQKENI. The germline V and J ends were trimmed by 3 bases and 0 bases, with 5 bases remaining between them. This CDR3 spans 13 amino acids. CDR3 nucleotides: TGTGCCAGCTCACCCTCGTACCAAGAGACCCAGTACTTC. Translation: CASSPSYQETQYF.

The V and J genes are TRBV18 and TRBJ2-7; 7 bases map to TRBD2. This CDR3 contains 12 residues. CDR1 and CDR2 from the germline V gene are KGHSH and LQKENI. With 3 bases clipped from V and 5 bases from J, the junction kept 1 base outside the gene matches. The CDR3 sequence: CASSPAGDEQYF. The CDR3 DNA is TGTGCCAGCTCACCCGCGGGGGACGAGCAGTACTTC.

This clone was detected a few times. The chain is built from TRBV7-9 and TRBJ1-2; D not certain. The V gene lost 5 bases and the J gene lost 3 bases, with 13 bases spanning the gap. The CDR3 length is 14 residues. Germline V gene lookup returns CDR1 SEHNR and CDR2 FQNEAQ (reference sequence). CDR3: CASSPVSPDYGYTF. CDR3 in DNA: TGTGCCAGCAGCCCTGTCTCGCCGGACTATGGCTACACCTTC.

V usage is TRBV19 and J usage is TRBJ2-3, with a weak D call TRBD1 (5 bases). The length of the CDR3 is 15 residues. Germline-derived CDR1 and CDR2 are LNHDA and SQIVND (reference sequence). The V end was cut by 9 bases, the J end by 0 bases, with 16 bases between. The CDR3 here is CASRLGETSTDTQYF. The CDR3 nucleotides read TGTGCCAGCCGGTTAGGGGAAACTAGCACAGATACGCAGTATTTT. The whole variable domain, remainder taken from reference TRBV19 and TRBJ2-3, is DGGITQSPKYLFRKEGQNVTLSCEQNLNHDAMYWYRQDPGQGLRLIYYSQIVNDFQKGDIAEGYSVSREKKESFPLTVTSAQKNPTAFYLCASRLGETSTDTQYFGPGTRLTVL.

The rearrangement uses TRBV5-6 and TRBJ2-4, with D perhaps matching TRBD1 (6 bases). From germline, CDR1 is SGHDT and CDR2 YYEEEE. The length of the CDR3 is 15 residues. Trimming pared 4 bases from V and 15 bases from J, leaving 26 bases between. CDR3 bases: TGTGCCAGCAGCCCCTGGACAGATCCCCAACTCAATCGGTACTTC. Its protein is CASSPWTDPQLNRYF.

As DNA, the CDR3 is TGTGCCAGCAGCTTACAGGGGACAGGGAACAATTCACCCCTCCACTTT. Residues: CASSLQGTGNNSPLHF. The V and J genes are TRBV7-3 and TRBJ1-6; 9 positions match TRBD1. From germline, CDR1 is SGHTA and CDR2 FQGTGA. The CDR3 length is 16 residues. The J segment lost 7 bases and the V segment lost 2 bases, leaving 6 bases of the junction unmatched.

The CDR3 is CASSLYDSVIGYTF. The CDR3 DNA reads as TGTGCCAGCAGCCTGTACGACAGCGTGATCGGCTACACCTTC. V usage is TRBV9 and J usage is TRBJ1-2, with D perhaps matching TRBD1 (5 bases). CDR3 size: 14 residues. The V and J ends lost 4 bases and 8 bases respectively, with 18 bases between them. Germline V CDR1 and CDR2: SGDLS, YYNGEE.

The V and J genes are TRBV27 and TRBJ1-5; D is unresolved. The CDR3 spans 14 residues. V lost 0 bases, J lost 5 bases, and 8 bases lay in between. Germline V gene data show CDR1 as MNHEY and CDR2 as SMNVEV (reference sequence). The chain's CDR3 is CASSLSNGYQPQHF. The CDR3 DNA reads TGTGCCAGCAGTTTATCCAACGGGTATCAGCCCCAGCATTTT.

The V call is TRBV9, the J call TRBJ2-6, with TRBD1 matching over 10 bases. The CDR3 contains 18 residues. V was clipped by 7 bases and J by 2 bases; unmatched bases: 12. Per the germline V gene, CDR1 is SGDLS and CDR2 is YYNGEE. For the CDR3, the DNA is TGTGCCAGCGGAACGACAGGGGGCTTCTTTCCTGGGGCCAACGTCCTGACTTTC. It encodes CASGTTGGFFPGANVLTF.

The chain links TRBV6-1 to TRBJ1-5, with 9 bases lining up with TRBD1. Germline assignment: CDR1 MNHNS and CDR2 SASEGT. Losses at the gene ends were 1 base for V and 9 bases for J; bases not matched to a gene: 10. The CDR3 is 16 residues long. CDR3 in DNA: TGTGCCAGCAGTGAAGGTAACAGGGGGCGCAGGATGCCCCAGCATTTT. Translation gives CASSEGNRGRRMPQHF.

This clone was counted only a few times. V gene TRBV7-9 combines with J gene TRBJ2-2; 10 bases are shared with TRBD1. Germline trimming cut 4 bases from V and 0 bases from J; bases unmatched to any gene: 2. This CDR3 has 16 residues. Germline V gives CDR1 SEHNR, CDR2 FQNEAQ (reference sequence). CDR3 sequence reads: CASSWTGGPNTGELFF. In DNA, the CDR3 is TGTGCCAGCAGCTGGACAGGGGGTCCGAACACCGGGGAGCTGTTTTTT.

The chain uses TRBV18 and TRBJ2-7, with D possibly TRBD2 on 6 matching bases. Trimming shortened V by 3 bases and J by 2 bases, and 11 bases separated the two germline ends. Germline V lookup: CDR1 KGHSH, CDR2 LQKENI. The CDR3 has 14 amino acids. The CDR3 reads CASSPWGDAYEQYF. The CDR3 DNA reads TGTGCCAGCTCACCCTGGGGGGATGCCTACGAGCAGTACTTC.

The chain is built from TRBV27 and TRBJ2-7; TRBD1 might be the D (5 bases). The CDR3 covers 13 residues. The V gene lost 9 bases and the J gene lost 3 bases, with 15 bases spanning the gap. CDR1 and CDR2 (germline): MNHEY, SMNVEV (reference sequence). CDR3 coding DNA: TGTGCCAGTGCCCGCAGGGAAGACTACGAGCAGTACTTC. Its protein product is CASARREDYEQYF.

The chain employs TRBV18 and TRBJ2-2; D remains ambiguous. Germline CDR1 reads KGHSH; CDR2 reads LQKENI. Trimming took off 5 bases at V and 4 bases at J, with 11 bases between the two ends. The CDR3 has 14 residues. CDR3 residues: CASSLQMGTGELFF. The CDR3 DNA reads as TGTGCCAGCTCATTACAGATGGGCACCGGGGAGCTGTTTTTT.

The chain combines TRBV10-2 with TRBJ2-3; possible D gene TRBD1, 6 bases. CDR1 is WSHSY, CDR2 SAAADI, per germline. V was shortened by 2 bases and J by 4 bases, with 7 bases between the two germline ends. The CDR3 consists of 13 residues. The CDR3 region has the DNA TGCGCCAGCAGTGAGCAGGGGTCAGATACGCAGTATTTT. It translates to CASSEQGSDTQYF.

The gene calls are TRBV11-2 and TRBJ2-3; D remains unclear. The CDR3 totals 19 residues. Germline CDR1 is SGHAT and CDR2 is FQNNGV. V dropped 0 bases and J dropped 3 bases, with 22 bases sitting between them. This CDR3 is CASSLDLTSWSRRTDTQYF. The CDR3, as DNA: TGTGCCAGCAGCTTAGATCTCACCTCATGGAGTAGAAGGACAGATACGCAGTATTTT.